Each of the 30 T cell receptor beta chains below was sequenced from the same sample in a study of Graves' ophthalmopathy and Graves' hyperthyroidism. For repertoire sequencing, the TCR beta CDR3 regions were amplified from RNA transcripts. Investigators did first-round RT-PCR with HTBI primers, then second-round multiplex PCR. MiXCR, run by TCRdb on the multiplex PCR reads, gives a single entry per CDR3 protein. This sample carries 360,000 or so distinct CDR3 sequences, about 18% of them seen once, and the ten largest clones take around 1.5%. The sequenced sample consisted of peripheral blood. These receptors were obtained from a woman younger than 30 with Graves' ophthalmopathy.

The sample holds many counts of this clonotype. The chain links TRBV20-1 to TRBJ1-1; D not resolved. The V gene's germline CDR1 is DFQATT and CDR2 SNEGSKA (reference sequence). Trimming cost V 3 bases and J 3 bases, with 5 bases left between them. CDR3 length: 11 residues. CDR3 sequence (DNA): TGCAGTGCTAGGTCGGACACTGAAGCTTTCTTT. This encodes CSARSDTEAFF.

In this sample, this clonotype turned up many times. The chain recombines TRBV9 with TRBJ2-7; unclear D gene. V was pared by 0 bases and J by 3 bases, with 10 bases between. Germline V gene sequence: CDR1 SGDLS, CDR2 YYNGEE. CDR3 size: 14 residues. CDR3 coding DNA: TGTGCCAGCAGCGTAGGCGGCTCTTACTACGAGCAGTACTTC. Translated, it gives CASSVGGSYYEQYF.

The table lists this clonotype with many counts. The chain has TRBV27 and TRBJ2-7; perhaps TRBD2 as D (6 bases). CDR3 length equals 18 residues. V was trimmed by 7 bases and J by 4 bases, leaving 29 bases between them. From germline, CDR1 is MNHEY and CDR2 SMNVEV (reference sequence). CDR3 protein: CASNPLFIPERGEYEQYF. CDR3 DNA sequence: TGTGCCAGCAATCCCCTCTTCATCCCAGAGCGCGGGGAGTACGAGCAGTACTTC.

The CDR3 here is CASSVGTDGGQPQHF. Written as DNA, the CDR3 is TGTGCCAGCAGCGTGGGGACAGACGGGGGACAGCCCCAGCATTTT. V is TRBV11-1 and J is TRBJ1-5; 7 bases match TRBD1. The CDR3 runs to 15 residues. CDR1 is SGHAT and CDR2 is FQDESV in the germline V gene (reference sequence). The trim removed 5 bases at V and 7 bases at J, leaving 11 bases unmatched.

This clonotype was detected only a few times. The CDR3 sequence: CASSRSGEVSPLHF. Written as DNA, the CDR3 is TGTGCCAGCAGCCGGTCCGGGGAGGTTTCACCCCTCCACTTT. The chain combines TRBV28 with TRBJ1-6; D remains ambiguous. Germline lookup yields CDR1 MDHEN and CDR2 SYDVKM. With 6 bases removed from V and 9 bases from J, the gap between germline ends came to 15 bases. The CDR3 spans 14 residues.

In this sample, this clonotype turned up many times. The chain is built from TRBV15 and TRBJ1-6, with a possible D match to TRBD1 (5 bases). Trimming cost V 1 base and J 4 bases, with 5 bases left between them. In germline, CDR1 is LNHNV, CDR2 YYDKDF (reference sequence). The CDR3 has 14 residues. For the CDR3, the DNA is TGTGCCACCAGCAGAGGGGGGTATAATTCACCCCTCCACTTT. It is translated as CATSRGGYNSPLHF.

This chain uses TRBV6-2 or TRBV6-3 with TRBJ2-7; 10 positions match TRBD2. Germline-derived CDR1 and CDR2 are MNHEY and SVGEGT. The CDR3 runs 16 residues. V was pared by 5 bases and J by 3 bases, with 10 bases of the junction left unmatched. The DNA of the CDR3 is TGTGCCAGCAGTACGGGTGGGGCTAGCGGGAGCTACGAGCAGTACTTC. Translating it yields CASSTGGASGSYEQYF.

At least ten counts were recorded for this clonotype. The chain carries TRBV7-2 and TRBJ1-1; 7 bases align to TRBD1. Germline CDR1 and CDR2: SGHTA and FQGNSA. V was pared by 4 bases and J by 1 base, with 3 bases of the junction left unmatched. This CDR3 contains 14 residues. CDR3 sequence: CASSYYRGNTEAFF. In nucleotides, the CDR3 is TGTGCCAGCAGCTACTACAGGGGGAACACTGAAGCTTTCTTT.

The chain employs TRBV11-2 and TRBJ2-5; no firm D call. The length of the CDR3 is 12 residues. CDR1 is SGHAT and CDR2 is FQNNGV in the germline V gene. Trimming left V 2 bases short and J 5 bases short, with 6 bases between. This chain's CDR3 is CASSLIWETQYF. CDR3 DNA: TGTGCCAGCAGCTTAATCTGGGAGACCCAGTACTTC.

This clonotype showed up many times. The CDR3 spells CASSESLGDTGELFF. The CDR3 region has the DNA TGCGCCAGCAGTGAGTCGTTGGGTGACACCGGGGAGCTGTTTTTT. V usage is TRBV10-1 and J usage is TRBJ2-2, with D unresolved. Trimming shortened V by 0 bases and J by 3 bases, and 8 bases separated the two germline ends. Per germline, CDR1 WNHNN and CDR2 SYGVQD (reference sequence). The CDR3 extends over 15 amino acids.

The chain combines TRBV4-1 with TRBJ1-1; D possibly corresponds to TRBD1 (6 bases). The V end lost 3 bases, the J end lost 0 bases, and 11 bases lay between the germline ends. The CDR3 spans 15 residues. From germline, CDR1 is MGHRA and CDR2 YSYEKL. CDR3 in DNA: TGCGCCAGCAGCCACAGCACAGGGATGAACACTGAAGCTTTCTTT. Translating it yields CASSHSTGMNTEAFF.

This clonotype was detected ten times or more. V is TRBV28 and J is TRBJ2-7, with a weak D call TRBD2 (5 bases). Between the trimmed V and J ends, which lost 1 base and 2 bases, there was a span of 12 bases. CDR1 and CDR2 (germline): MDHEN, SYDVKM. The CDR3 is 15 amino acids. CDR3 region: CASSLLRGRTYEQYF. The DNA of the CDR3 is TGTGCCAGCAGTTTATTACGGGGTCGCACCTACGAGCAGTACTTC. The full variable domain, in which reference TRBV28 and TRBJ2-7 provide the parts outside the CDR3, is DVKVTQSSRYLVKRTGEKVFLECVQDMDHENMFWYRQDPGLGLRLIYFSYDVKMKEKGDIPEGYSVSREKKERFSLILESASTNQTSMYLCASSLLRGRTYEQYFGPGTRLTVT.

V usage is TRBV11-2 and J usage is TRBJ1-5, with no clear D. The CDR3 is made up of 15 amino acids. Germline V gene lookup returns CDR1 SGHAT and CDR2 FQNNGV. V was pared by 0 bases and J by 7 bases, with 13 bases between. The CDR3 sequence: CASSLEPGSSQPQHF. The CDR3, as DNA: TGTGCCAGCAGCTTAGAGCCAGGTTCAAGCCAGCCCCAGCATTTT. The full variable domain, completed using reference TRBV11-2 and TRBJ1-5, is EAGVAQSPRYKIIEKRQSVAFWCNPISGHATLYWYQQILGQGPKLLIQFQNNGVVDDSQLPKDRFSAERLKGVDSTLKIQPAKLEDSAVYLCASSLEPGSSQPQHFGDGTRLSIL.

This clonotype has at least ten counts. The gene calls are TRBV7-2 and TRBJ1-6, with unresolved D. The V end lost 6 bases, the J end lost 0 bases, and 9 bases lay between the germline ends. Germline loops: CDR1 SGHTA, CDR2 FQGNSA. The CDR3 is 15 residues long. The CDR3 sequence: CASRAGSSYNSPLHF. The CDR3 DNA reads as TGTGCCAGCAGGGCCGGGAGCTCCTATAATTCACCCCTCCACTTT.

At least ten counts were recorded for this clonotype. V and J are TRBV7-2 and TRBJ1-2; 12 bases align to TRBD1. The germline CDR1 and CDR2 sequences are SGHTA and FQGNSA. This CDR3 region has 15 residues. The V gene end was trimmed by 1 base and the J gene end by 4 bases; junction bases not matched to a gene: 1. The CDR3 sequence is CASSLGDRGLYGYTF. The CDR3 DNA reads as TGTGCCAGCAGCTTAGGGGACAGGGGGCTCTATGGCTACACCTTC. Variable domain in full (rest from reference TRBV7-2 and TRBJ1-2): GAGVSQSPSNKVTEKGKDVELRCDPISGHTALYWYRQSLGQGLEFLIYFQGNSAPDKSGLPSDRFSAERTGGSVSTLTIQRTQQEDSAVYLCASSLGDRGLYGYTFGSGTRLTVV.

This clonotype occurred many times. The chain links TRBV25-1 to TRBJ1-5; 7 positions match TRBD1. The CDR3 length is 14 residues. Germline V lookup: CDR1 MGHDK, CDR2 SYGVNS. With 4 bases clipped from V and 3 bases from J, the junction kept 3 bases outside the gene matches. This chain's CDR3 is CASSAGQINQPQHF. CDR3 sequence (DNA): TGTGCCAGCAGTGCGGGACAGATCAATCAGCCCCAGCATTTT.

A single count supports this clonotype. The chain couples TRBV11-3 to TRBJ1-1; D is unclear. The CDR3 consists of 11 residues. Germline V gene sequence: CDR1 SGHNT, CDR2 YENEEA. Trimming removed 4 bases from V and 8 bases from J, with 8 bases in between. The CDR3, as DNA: TGTGCCAGCAGCTCGTGGACGGAAGCTTTCTTT. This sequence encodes CASSSWTEAFF.

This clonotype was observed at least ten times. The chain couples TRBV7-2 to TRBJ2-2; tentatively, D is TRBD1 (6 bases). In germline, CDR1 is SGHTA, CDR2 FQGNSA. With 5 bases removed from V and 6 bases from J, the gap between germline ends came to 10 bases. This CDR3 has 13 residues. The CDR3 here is CASSTRGSGELFF. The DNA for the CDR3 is TGTGCCAGCAGCACGAGGGGGTCCGGGGAGCTGTTTTTT.

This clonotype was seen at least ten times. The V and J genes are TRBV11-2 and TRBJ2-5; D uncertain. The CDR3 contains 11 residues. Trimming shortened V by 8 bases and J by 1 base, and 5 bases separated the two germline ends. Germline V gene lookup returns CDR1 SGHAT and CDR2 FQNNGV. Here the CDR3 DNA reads TGTGCCAGCGGGGTCCAAGAGACCCAGTACTTC. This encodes CASGVQETQYF.

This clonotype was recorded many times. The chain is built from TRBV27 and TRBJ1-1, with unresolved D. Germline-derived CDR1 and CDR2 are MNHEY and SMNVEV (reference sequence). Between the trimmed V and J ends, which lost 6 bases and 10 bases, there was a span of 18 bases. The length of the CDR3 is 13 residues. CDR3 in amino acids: CASSKNNLLGAFF. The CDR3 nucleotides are TGTGCCAGCAGCAAGAATAATCTATTGGGAGCTTTCTTT.

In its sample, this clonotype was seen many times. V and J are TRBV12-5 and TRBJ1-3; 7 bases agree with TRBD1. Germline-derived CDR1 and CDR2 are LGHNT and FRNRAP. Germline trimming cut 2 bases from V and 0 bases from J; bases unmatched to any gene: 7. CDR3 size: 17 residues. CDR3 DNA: TGTGCTAGTGGTTTGCCCACAGGGGCCCACTCTGGAAACACCATATATTTT. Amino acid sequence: CASGLPTGAHSGNTIYF.

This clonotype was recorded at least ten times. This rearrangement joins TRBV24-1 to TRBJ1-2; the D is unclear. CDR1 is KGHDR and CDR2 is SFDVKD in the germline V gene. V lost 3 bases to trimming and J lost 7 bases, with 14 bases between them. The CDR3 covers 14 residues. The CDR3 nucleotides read TGTGCCACCAGTGATGGACCTAGAAATTCTGGCTACACCTTC. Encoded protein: CATSDGPRNSGYTF.

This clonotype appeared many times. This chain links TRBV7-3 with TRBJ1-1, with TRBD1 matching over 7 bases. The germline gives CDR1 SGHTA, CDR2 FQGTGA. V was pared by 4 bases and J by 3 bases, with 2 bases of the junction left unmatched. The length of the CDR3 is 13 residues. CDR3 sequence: CASSSGGYTEAFF. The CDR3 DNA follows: TGTGCCAGCAGCTCAGGGGGGTACACTGAAGCTTTCTTT.

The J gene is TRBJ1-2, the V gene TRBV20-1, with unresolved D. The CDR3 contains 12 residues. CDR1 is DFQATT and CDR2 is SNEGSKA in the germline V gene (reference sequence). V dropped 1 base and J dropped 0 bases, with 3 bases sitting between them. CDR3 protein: CSARVANYGYTF. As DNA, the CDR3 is TGCAGTGCTAGAGTAGCTAACTATGGCTACACCTTC.

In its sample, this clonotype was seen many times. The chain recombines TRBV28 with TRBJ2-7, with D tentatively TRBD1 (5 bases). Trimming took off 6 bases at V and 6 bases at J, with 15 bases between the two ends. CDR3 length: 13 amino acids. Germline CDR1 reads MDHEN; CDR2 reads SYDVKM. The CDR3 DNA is TGTGCCAGCAGCCGGACAACTCCGGGCGAGCAGTACTTC. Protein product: CASSRTTPGEQYF.

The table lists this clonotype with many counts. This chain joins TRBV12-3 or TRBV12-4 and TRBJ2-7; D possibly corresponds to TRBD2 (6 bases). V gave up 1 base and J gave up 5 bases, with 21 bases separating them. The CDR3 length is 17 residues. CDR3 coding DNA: TGTGCCAGCAGTTTAGGGGCGGGAAGGAACCTCCTAGACGAGCAGTACTTC. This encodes CASSLGAGRNLLDEQYF.

The CDR3 sequence is CASSLFARDEQYF. CDR3 nucleotides: TGTGCCAGCAGCTTATTCGCCCGGGACGAGCAGTACTTC. The chain combines TRBV7-3 with TRBJ2-7; D gene uncertain. Per the germline V gene, CDR1 is SGHTA and CDR2 is FQGTGA. This CDR3 region has 13 residues. V shed 2 bases and J shed 5 bases, with 10 bases lying between them.

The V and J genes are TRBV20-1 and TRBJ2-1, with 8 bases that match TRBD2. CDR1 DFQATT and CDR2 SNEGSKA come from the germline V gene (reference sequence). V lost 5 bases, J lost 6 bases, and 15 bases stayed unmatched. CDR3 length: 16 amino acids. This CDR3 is CSASFGAGGLGNEQFF. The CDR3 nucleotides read TGCAGTGCTTCCTTTGGGGCGGGGGGCTTGGGCAATGAGCAGTTCTTC.

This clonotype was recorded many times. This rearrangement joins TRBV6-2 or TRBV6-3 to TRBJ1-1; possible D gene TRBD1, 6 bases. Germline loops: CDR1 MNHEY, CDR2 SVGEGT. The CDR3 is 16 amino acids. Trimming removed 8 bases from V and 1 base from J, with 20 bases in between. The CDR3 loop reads CASGSNRVKGNTEAFF. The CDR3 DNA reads TGTGCCAGCGGTTCAAACAGGGTGAAGGGGAACACTGAAGCTTTCTTT.

The CDR3 coding sequence is TGTGCCAGCAGTATAGGGACAGGGGTAGAGACCCAGTACTTC. Residues: CASSIGTGVETQYF. The rearrangement uses TRBV27 and TRBJ2-5; 10 nucleotides agree with TRBD1. The germline gives CDR1 MNHEY, CDR2 SMNVEV (reference sequence). V trimming: 5 bases; J trimming: 4 bases; junction bases outside the gene matches: 4. CDR3 length equals 14 residues.